Described below is a single TCR beta chain sequence and its context. The antigen it recognizes is unknown. No base quality values were provided; no much bigger clone lies one nucleotide off. Peripheral blood CD8+ and CD4+ T cells from healthy donors, Susac syndrome patients and multiple sclerosis patients were profiled using high-throughput TCR beta sequencing. The multiple sclerosis controls were treatment-naive patients who had stable or active relapsing-remitting disease and met the revised McDonald criteria. Bulk CD8+ and CD4+ T cells were purified by magnetic negative isolation, whereas CD8+ TEMRA cells were enriched by FACS. Blood was drawn into EDTA tubes, processed within 24 hours, and PBMCs were isolated by density gradient centrifugation. PBMCs intended for TCR sequencing were frozen in liquid nitrogen and were later thawed in a 37 degrees C water bath. A purity of at least 90% was achieved for sorted or isolated CD4+, CD8+ and CD8+ TEMRA cells.

The junction shows trimming of 6 bases on V and 6 bases on J, plus 11 bases between the germline ends. Reading from cysteine to phenylalanine, the CDR3 counts 12 amino acids. Only the CDR3 part of the read is kept: 36 bases, read in frame from the first base. The germline V gene yields ENHRY for CDR1 and SYGVKD for CDR2. This sample is drawn from a study of CD8 T cells in Susac syndrome (dated by TCRdb to the late 2010s). For the study in its entirety: The study used repertoire sequencing to test whether antigen drove CD8+ T cell activation and differentiation in Susac syndrome.

Study-wide conclusions, independent of this receptor: The TCR sequencing and HLA analysis was acknowledged to have included a relatively small number of individuals.

RNA was extracted using the RNeasy kit, and roughly 0.45 to 1 microgram was reverse transcribed with random hexamers. The immunoSEQ multiplex PCR assay, which covers 54 Vbeta and 13 Jbeta segments, was used to amplify TCR beta CDR3 regions. PCR amplification bias was corrected using a synthetic template baseline for primer optimization and computational correction. Per the original workflow: Reads were assigned to V, D and J genes according to IMGT and analyzed in immunoSEQ Analyzer, with only productive sequences retained. Clonality was computed as one minus Shannon entropy normalized by log2 of the number of productive unique sequences. For each patient and control, public and private clones were evaluated within the 100 most prevalent clones. Clones were defined as Susac-specific when absent from the healthy and MS cohorts, from about a thousand published viral clones and from other ImmuneACCESS disease sequences. Clones were called with MiXCR by TCRdb after fastp trimmed the public reads at Q25, and only in-frame beta chains were retained. Rows with one shared CDR3 protein collapse into an entry with the most common genes and DNA. V and J calls and clone size were set by TCRdb, not the authors. The sample data list some 220,000 distinct CDR3 sequences, and about 96% of these were observed just once. The leading ten clones occupy 0.085% to 0.095% of the sample.

The chain is made from TRBV10-3 and TRBJ1-2; no D segment can be confidently identified. The sequenced material came from CD4+ T cells from PBMCs. This clonotype originated in a human donor with multiple sclerosis. The DNA sequence is as follows: TGTGCCATCAGGGCCGGGTTGGATGGCTACACCTTC. Translated, it gives CAIRAGLDGYTF.